The 13 T cell receptor beta chains presented below share a single source sample, sequenced in a study of immune characterization of retroperitoneal liposarcoma. TCRdb re-analysed the PCR reads in MiXCR, keeping a single row per CDR3 protein. The table lists about 5,000 distinct CDR3 sequences, around 32% of them singletons. Input material: tumor tissue. The source of these receptors is a female donor with retroperitoneal liposarcoma.

CDR3 DNA sequence: TGTGCCAGCATTAACCAGGGGCTAGCGACGAATGAGCAGTTCTTC. This codes for CASINQGLATNEQFF. The V call is TRBV6-1, the J call TRBJ2-1; the D call may be TRBD1 or TRBD2 (6 bases each). Germline V gene lookup returns CDR1 MNHNS and CDR2 SASEGT. V was cut by 7 bases and J by 7 bases, with 20 bases left in between. The CDR3 runs to 15 residues.

This clonotype was found a few times. V gene TRBV7-8 combines with J gene TRBJ2-1; D call uncertain. The last part of the DNA fits TRBJ2-7 better; the J call may be wrong. From germline, CDR1 is SGHVS and CDR2 FQNEAQ. The CDR3 is made up of 12 amino acids. As DNA, the CDR3 is TGTGCCAGCTTAGATGGTGTGAATGAGCAGTACTTC. It codes for CASLDGVNEQYF.

To note about this clonotype: Since a much larger clone is just one base distant, this may be a read error. The chain employs TRBV7-2 and TRBJ2-1; D tentatively reads TRBD1 or TRBD2 (6 bases each). The V gene's germline CDR1 is SGHTA and CDR2 FQGNSA. The CDR3 has 12 amino acids. DNA of the CDR3: TGTGCCAGCAGCTTAGGAGGGGGACTCCTAGAATTC. This gives the protein CASSLGGGLLEF.

The rearrangement joins TRBV4-3 to TRBJ2-1, with 9 positions matching TRBD1. Germline V gives CDR1 LGHNA, CDR2 YSLEER. The ends lost 1 base at V and 4 bases at J; junction bases unmatched: 8. CDR3 length: 17 residues. The CDR3 DNA sequence: TGCGCCAGCAGCCAAGCTGACAGGGGGTATCAGTACAATGAGCAGTTCTTC. Translated, it gives CASSQADRGYQYNEQFF.

The sample holds many counts of this clonotype. The gene calls are TRBV12-3 or TRBV12-4 and TRBJ2-2; TRBD2 is a possible D gene (5 bases). Deletions cut 5 bases from V and 5 bases from J, with 6 bases between. The CDR3 is made up of 12 amino acids. This CDR3 reads CASSRGTGELFF. In nucleotides, the CDR3 is TGTGCCAGCAGTAGAGGGACCGGGGAGCTGTTTTTT.

Only a few counts were recorded for this clonotype. This chain links TRBV7-2 with TRBJ2-1, with 9 positions matching TRBD2. The V segment lost 4 bases and the J segment 2 bases; nucleotides outside the gene matches: 15. Germline assignment: CDR1 SGHTA and CDR2 FQGNSA. The CDR3 runs to 19 residues. For the CDR3, the DNA is TGTGCCAGCAGCTCACCCAAGGGGGGGCTAGCGGGAACCTACAATGAGCAGTTCTTC. Protein sequence: CASSSPKGGLAGTYNEQFF. Together with reference TRBV7-2 and TRBJ2-1, the CDR3 gives the full variable domain: GAGVSQSPSNKVTEKGKDVELRCDPISGHTALYWYRQSLGQGLEFLIYFQGNSAPDKSGLPSDRFSAERTGGSVSTLTIQRTQQEDSAVYLCASSSPKGGLAGTYNEQFFGPGTRLTVL.

This clonotype is termed medium-sized. V and J are TRBV11-2 and TRBJ2-3; TRBD2 is a possible D gene (6 bases). The V gene lost 5 bases and the J gene lost 0 bases, with 18 bases spanning the gap. The CDR3 extends over 17 amino acids. CDR1 and CDR2 from the germline V gene are SGHAT and FQNNGV. In DNA, the CDR3 is TGTGCCAGCAGCCACCAAGACTTAGCGGAGAGCACAGATACGCAGTATTTT. Its translation is CASSHQDLAESTDTQYF.

This clonotype was counted only a few times. The gene calls are TRBV5-1 and TRBJ2-7; TRBD2 agrees at 13 bases. Germline V gene lookup returns CDR1 SGHRS and CDR2 YFSETQ. J was trimmed by 6 bases and V by 7 bases; bases with no gene match: 7. CDR3 length equals 14 residues. The CDR3 DNA follows: TGCGCCAGCCACCGGACTAGCGGGAGCGGCGAGCAGTACTTC. Protein sequence: CASHRTSGSGEQYF.

This clonotype was counted many times. The rearrangement joins TRBV27 to TRBJ2-3, with D tentatively TRBD2 (6 bases). Germline V CDR1 and CDR2: MNHEY, SMNVEV (reference sequence). The CDR3 sequence is 14 residues long. Trimming shortened V by 6 bases and J by 3 bases, and 13 bases separated the two germline ends. The CDR3 spells CASSGAGLTDTQYF. The CDR3 DNA follows: TGTGCCAGCAGCGGAGCCGGACTAACAGATACGCAGTATTTT.

This clonotype is categorized as medium-sized. The chain recombines TRBV7-8 with TRBJ2-1, with 7 bases matching TRBD1. The CDR3 consists of 15 residues. Germline V lookup: CDR1 SGHVS, CDR2 FQNEAQ. Trimming removed 3 bases from V and 7 bases from J; junction bases left unmatched: 9. CDR3 sequence reads: CASSFDRVGNNEQFF. The CDR3 coding sequence is TGTGCCAGCAGCTTCGACAGGGTGGGGAATAATGAGCAGTTCTTC.

The chain is built from TRBV6-5 and TRBJ1-5; D is ambiguous. The CDR3 length is 14 residues. V was pared by 5 bases and J by 11 bases, with 19 bases between. Germline values: CDR1 MNHEY, CDR2 SVGAGI. The CDR3, as DNA: TGTGCCAGCAGTGAAGCCCGCGGTTTACGGTCCCAGCATTTT. As protein: CASSEARGLRSQHF.

In regard to this clonotype: With a much larger clone just one base away, this may be a read error. The CDR3 is CASSLVSRSHSYNEQYF. CDR3 nucleotide sequence: TGTGCCAGCAGCTTAGTGTCTCGGAGCCACTCCTACAATGAGCAGTACTTC. The chain carries TRBV7-2 and TRBJ2-5; D remains ambiguous. The CDR3 consists of 17 residues. V was cut by 1 base and J by 11 bases, with 26 bases left in between. Germline CDR1 SGHTA, CDR2 FQGNSA.

This clonotype is large. V gene TRBV6-1 combines with J gene TRBJ2-5, with TRBD2 matching 7 bases. With V trimmed by 3 bases and J by 5 bases, 6 bases remained unmatched. CDR3 length: 14 residues. The germline gives CDR1 MNHNS, CDR2 SASEGT. Written as DNA, the CDR3 is TGTGCCAGCAGTGACGGCGGGAGCGACGAGACCCAGTACTTC. Translating gives CASSDGGSDETQYF.